Reported below is one T cell receptor beta chain. The sample belongs to a study of blood T cell repertoires in COVID-19. Study background: Samples taken during acute and convalescent COVID-19 were collected in the United States, Italy and Spain. PBMCs, B-cell-depleted T cells, or T cells provided the cDNA or gDNA that made up the material.

The J segment lost 3 bases and the V segment lost 3 bases, leaving 4 bases of the junction unmatched. CDR1 is SGDLS and CDR2 is YYNGEE in the germline V gene. CDR3 length: 17 residues. Original handling: Amplification of reference gene primers provided the estimated nucleated cell counts. Only in-frame clones appear in the TCRdb table, and some are missing; sequencing was by immunoSEQ multiplex PCR. The DNA gave D and trimming, while V, J and clone size come from that table. The table lists 200,000 to 250,000 clones, around 80% of them singletons, with about 1.9% in the top ten. This TCR was sampled from a woman of 80 years or more with acute or convalescent COVID-19. The specimen sequenced was peripheral blood. V gene TRBV9 combines with J gene TRBJ2-6; 12 nucleotides agree with TRBD2. This CDR3 is CASSASGGAGGANVLTF. DNA for the CDR3: TGTGCCAGCAGCGCTAGCGGGGGGGCTGGTGGGGCCAACGTCCTGACTTTC.